These 32 T cell receptor beta chains came from one sample sequenced in a study of blood T cells in healthy people across ages. Alongside a J-beta primer mix, a sample-barcoded 5' primer served in a second PCR lasting about 7 to 12 cycles. TCRdb ran MiXCR on the 5' RACE reads and lists one entry per CDR3 protein. The sample gives around 600,000 distinct CDR3 sequences, around 50% of which show up once; 20% to 25% is in the top ten. Sequencing input: blood. The receptors shown here come from a man at least 80 years old in good health.

This clonotype came up a few times. The chain employs TRBV7-2 and TRBJ1-1; tentative D call: TRBD1 (5 bases). Germline CDR1 SGHTA, CDR2 FQGNSA. The CDR3 extends over 13 amino acids. V dropped 7 bases and J dropped 4 bases, with 13 bases sitting between them. This CDR3 is CASNSGWGTEAFF. CDR3 in DNA: TGTGCCAGCAACTCAGGGTGGGGCACTGAAGCTTTCTTT.

Comment on this clonotype: The junction and the germline gene differ at one end; a read error may be behind it. The chain carries TRBV3-1 and TRBJ2-7, with TRBD1 identical over 7 bases. Germline assignment: CDR1 LGHDT and CDR2 YNNKEL (reference sequence). This CDR3 has 14 amino acids. This chain's CDR3 is CASSRGPSSYKQYF. In nucleotides, the CDR3 is TGTGCCAGCAGCAGGGGGCCAAGCTCCTACAAGCAGTACTTC.

This clonotype was detected many times. This chain connects TRBV7-9 to TRBJ2-5, with 9 bases aligning to TRBD1. This CDR3 contains 16 residues. V gave up 2 bases and J gave up 5 bases; unmatched junction bases: 9. Germline CDR1 SEHNR, CDR2 FQNEAQ (reference sequence). CDR3 bases: TGTGCCAGCAGCTTACTCGGACAGGGGATCCGGGAGACCCAGTACTTC. Amino acids: CASSLLGQGIRETQYF.

In its sample, this clonotype was seen many times. CDR3 residues: CASRVVVAGGYEQFF. CDR3 DNA sequence: TGTGCCAGCAGGGTGGTGGTAGCGGGGGGTTATGAGCAGTTCTTC. The chain uses TRBV6-5 and TRBJ2-1, with 10 bases matching TRBD2. The CDR3 sequence is 15 residues long. Trimming removed 6 bases from V and 8 bases from J; junction bases left unmatched: 10. The germline V gene encodes CDR1 MNHEY and CDR2 SVGAGI.

V and J are TRBV7-2 and TRBJ1-1, with 8 bases lining up with TRBD1. The length of the CDR3 is 15 residues. Germline values: CDR1 SGHTA, CDR2 FQGNSA. V shed 5 bases, J shed 6 bases, and the junction held 11 bases outside the gene matches. The CDR3 bases are TGTGCCAGCAGCATACTACCGGGACAGGTTTCTGAAGCTTTCTTT. As protein: CASSILPGQVSEAFF.

This chain connects TRBV18 to TRBJ1-5; TRBD1 agrees at 8 bases. CDR3 size: 15 residues. The germline V gene has CDR1 KGHSH and CDR2 LQKENI. The trim removed 6 bases at V and 0 bases at J, leaving 4 bases unmatched. CDR3 sequence: CASSQDRASNQPQHF. CDR3 in DNA: TGTGCCAGCTCCCAGGACAGGGCTAGCAATCAGCCCCAGCATTTT.

This clonotype was seen more than once but under ten times. This chain joins TRBV6-2 or TRBV6-3 and TRBJ2-3; a weak D match, TRBD2 (8 bases). The germline V and J ends were trimmed by 8 bases and 5 bases, with 26 bases remaining between them. In germline, CDR1 is MNHEY, CDR2 SVGEGT. CDR3 length: 17 residues. CDR3 coding DNA: TGTGCCAGCCCCGGGAGGGGGCGGGAGGCTTGGGAAGATACGCAGTATTTT. The encoded protein is CASPGRGREAWEDTQYF.

This clonotype was counted only a few times. V and J are TRBV7-2 and TRBJ2-3; D is unclear. Germline-derived CDR1 and CDR2 are SGHTA and FQGNSA. The CDR3 extends over 17 amino acids. V shed 1 base and J shed 5 bases, with 19 bases lying between them. CDR3 protein: CASSLDLLSRIGDTQYF. The CDR3 bases are TGTGCCAGCAGCTTAGATCTTTTGTCCCGGATTGGAGATACGCAGTATTTT.

This clonotype was seen at least ten times. This rearrangement joins TRBV6-5 to TRBJ2-7; the match to TRBD2 covers 8 bases. From germline, CDR1 is MNHEY and CDR2 SVGAGI. V lost 6 bases to trimming and J lost 3 bases; unmatched junction nucleotides: 4. The CDR3 runs to 13 residues. This chain's CDR3 is CASRSGGGYEQYF. The CDR3 nucleotides are TGTGCCAGCAGGTCCGGGGGGGGCTACGAGCAGTACTTC.

This clonotype was found a few times. The J gene is TRBJ1-1, the V gene TRBV29-1, with 9 bases lining up with TRBD1. The CDR3 contains 13 residues. J gave up 1 base and V 5 bases, and 2 bases lay outside the gene matches. Germline V gives CDR1 SQVTM, CDR2 ANQGSEA. The CDR3 DNA is TGCAGCGTTAGGGGACAGGGGAACACTGAAGCTTTCTTT. This sequence encodes CSVRGQGNTEAFF.

The chain combines TRBV7-8 with TRBJ2-7; TRBD2 matches at 9 bases. The J call may be faulty, since TRBJ2-4 better matches the DNA end. Germline assignment: CDR1 SGHVS and CDR2 FQNEAQ. CDR3 length: 17 amino acids. CDR3 DNA sequence: TGTGCCAGCAGCTTACAGACTAGCGGCGTCGGGCAAAACATTCAGTACTTC. This sequence encodes CASSLQTSGVGQNIQYF.

This clonotype was detected only a few times. The chain links TRBV29-1 to TRBJ2-1; 10 bases map to TRBD2. This CDR3 is 13 amino acids long. The ends lost 7 bases at V and 5 bases at J; junction bases unmatched: 5. CDR1 and CDR2 from the germline V gene are SQVTM and ANQGSEA. This CDR3 is CSGGTSANNEQFF. CDR3 nucleotides: TGCAGCGGGGGGACTAGCGCCAACAATGAGCAGTTCTTC.

This chain connects TRBV12-3 or TRBV12-4 to TRBJ2-6, with TRBD2 identical over 7 bases. CDR3 length: 18 residues. The V gene end was trimmed by 5 bases and the J gene end by 0 bases; junction bases not matched to a gene: 10. The CDR3 region has the DNA TGTGCCAGCAGTCCTTTCGGGGGGAGGGCCTCTGGGGCCAACGTCCTGACTTTC. It translates to CASSPFGGRASGANVLTF.

This clonotype is a singleton in its sample. The junction shows a germline mismatch at one end, possibly a read error. The chain recombines TRBV6-6 with TRBJ1-1; D not resolved. Germline V CDR1 and CDR2: MNHNY, SVGAGI (reference sequence). This CDR3 has 14 amino acids. CDR3 protein: CASTNTELYTEAFF. In DNA form, the CDR3 reads TGCGCCAGCACCAACACAGAACTATACACTGAAGCTTTCTTT.

The rearrangement uses TRBV11-1 and TRBJ2-1; maybe TRBD1 (6 bases). Germline CDR1 SGHAT, CDR2 FQDESV (reference sequence). CDR3 length equals 11 residues. Trimming removed 7 bases at V and 10 bases at J, with 11 bases between. This CDR3 is CASTSGAEQFF. DNA of the CDR3: TGTGCCAGCACCTCAGGGGCCGAGCAGTTCTTC.

As concerns this clonotype: A junction end diverges from the germline sequence, so it may reflect a read error. The chain links TRBV6-1 to TRBJ2-1; D is uncertain. The germline V gene has CDR1 MNHNS and CDR2 SASEGT. CDR3 length: 13 amino acids. The CDR3 spells CANSESTYNEQFF. In DNA, the CDR3 is TGTGCCAACAGTGAAAGCACCTACAATGAGCAGTTCTTC.

With regard to this clonotype: A read error may produce the germline difference seen at one junction end. This chain uses TRBV7-2 with TRBJ2-3, with unresolved D. Looked up from germline, CDR1 is SGHTA and CDR2 is FQGNSA. The CDR3 contains 12 residues. The CDR3 spells CVSSLLGDTQYF. Written as DNA, the CDR3 is TGTGTCAGCAGCTTATTAGGGGATACGCAGTATTTT.

This chain links TRBV27 with TRBJ2-1; a possible D gene is TRBD1 (6 bases). The CDR3 has 15 amino acids. Germline V lookup: CDR1 MNHEY, CDR2 SMNVEV (reference sequence). Trimming shortened V by 7 bases and J by 5 bases, and 18 bases separated the two germline ends. CDR3 protein: CASNPLTGPHNEQFF. The DNA for the CDR3 is TGTGCCAGCAATCCCCTTACAGGGCCACACAATGAGCAGTTCTTC.

To note about this clonotype: The junction departs from germline at one end; a sequencing error may be responsible. The chain is built from TRBV5-1 and TRBJ2-6; D unclear. The CDR3 totals 15 residues. Looked up from germline, CDR1 is SGHRS and CDR2 is YFSETQ. As DNA, the CDR3 is TGCGCCAGCAGCTTACAGACCTCTAGGGCCAACGTCCTGACTTTC. Translation gives CASSLQTSRANVLTF.

Concerning this clonotype itself: At one of its ends the junction is not consistent with the germline gene, which may arise from a read error. The rearrangement uses TRBV5-1 and TRBJ1-1, with D possibly matching TRBD1 (6 bases). Germline V lookup: CDR1 SGHRS, CDR2 YFSETQ. This CDR3 spans 15 amino acids. The CDR3 DNA reads as TGCGCCAGCAGCTGGAGGGGGGGTCTGAACACTGGAGCTTTCTTT. Translated: CASSWRGGLNTGAFF. Full variable domain (missing parts from reference TRBV5-1 and TRBJ1-1): KAGVTQTPRYLIKTRGQQVTLSCSPISGHRSVSWYQQTPGQGLQFLFEYFSETQRNKGNFPGRFSGRQFSNSRSEMNVSTLELGDSALYLCASSWRGGLNTGAFFGQGTRLTVV.

The chain joins TRBV27 to TRBJ1-1, with D perhaps TRBD1 (6 bases). V was cut by 8 bases and J by 4 bases, with 8 bases left in between. Per the germline V gene, CDR1 is MNHEY and CDR2 is SMNVEV (reference sequence). This CDR3 is built from 11 residues. The CDR3 DNA is TGTGCCAGCGGGGGGGCCACTGAAGCTTTCTTT. Protein: CASGGATEAFF.

This clonotype was picked up a small number of times. This rearrangement joins TRBV4-1 to TRBJ2-1, with a weak D call TRBD1 (5 bases). V was trimmed by 4 bases and J by 6 bases, leaving 10 bases between them. The V gene's germline CDR1 is MGHRA and CDR2 YSYEKL. This CDR3 has 13 residues. The CDR3 DNA reads TGCGCCAGCAGCCCTCCAGGGTCCAATGAGCAGTTCTTC. Residues: CASSPPGSNEQFF.

This clonotype was detected once. The genes are TRBV6-2 or TRBV6-3 and TRBJ2-1; D perhaps matches TRBD2 (5 bases). The V gene lost 7 bases and the J gene lost 5 bases, with 15 bases spanning the gap. This CDR3 region has 14 residues. Germline V lookup: CDR1 MNHEY, CDR2 SVGEGT. This CDR3 is CASTRPGTHNEQFF. The CDR3 nucleotides read TGTGCCAGCACAAGGCCGGGAACACACAATGAGCAGTTCTTC.

This rearrangement joins TRBV12-5 to TRBJ1-2, with 7 bases lining up with TRBD1. Germline V gene data show CDR1 as LGHNT and CDR2 as FRNRAP. The CDR3 length is 16 residues. The V gene end was trimmed by 1 base and the J gene end by 5 bases; junction bases not matched to a gene: 10. The CDR3 reads CASGLGDRAGVYGYTF. The DNA of the CDR3 is TGTGCTAGTGGTTTGGGAGACAGGGCGGGAGTTTATGGCTACACCTTC.

The chain is built from TRBV6-2 or TRBV6-3 and TRBJ1-2; D perhaps matches TRBD1 (5 bases). V was shortened by 5 bases and J by 6 bases, with 19 bases between the two germline ends. Per germline, CDR1 MNHEY and CDR2 SVGEGT. This CDR3 contains 15 residues. The CDR3 is CASSPIRQGLDGYTF. The CDR3 DNA reads as TGTGCCAGCAGTCCGATTCGGCAGGGTTTAGATGGCTACACCTTC.

The chain links TRBV12-3 or TRBV12-4 to TRBJ1-1, with TRBD1 as a possible D gene (5 bases). The CDR3 totals 13 residues. V lost 4 bases and J 6 bases, leaving 12 bases between the germline ends. CDR3 nucleotides: TGTGCCAGCAGTTGGGGGGGGTACGCTGAAGCTTTCTTT. It is translated as CASSWGGYAEAFF.

The chain is built from TRBV28 and TRBJ2-3; possible D gene TRBD2, 6 bases. Trimming took 8 bases from V and 3 from J, leaving 21 bases between them. The CDR3 contains 16 residues. From germline, CDR1 is MDHEN and CDR2 SYDVKM. The CDR3 DNA reads TGTGCCAGCGGTGCCCTCCGGTTCGGGGGAACAGATACGCAGTATTTT. Translation: CASGALRFGGTDTQYF.

V gene TRBV29-1 combines with J gene TRBJ2-1; no clear D gene. The CDR3 loop spans 14 amino acids. V lost 4 bases, J lost 2 bases, and 12 bases lay in between. From germline, CDR1 is SQVTM and CDR2 ANQGSEA. DNA for the CDR3: TGCAGCGTTGTCACCGGACGCGCCTACAATGAGCAGTTCTTC. Amino acid sequence: CSVVTGRAYNEQFF.

The rearrangement uses TRBV7-2 and TRBJ2-6; 8 bases agree with TRBD2. The germline V gene encodes CDR1 SGHTA and CDR2 FQGNSA. The CDR3 spans 17 residues. J gave up 0 bases and V 5 bases, and 6 bases lay outside the gene matches. This CDR3 is CASSNRGGGSGANVLTF. The CDR3 nucleotides are TGTGCCAGCAGCAACCGGGGGGGAGGCTCTGGGGCCAACGTCCTGACTTTC.

This clonotype has at least ten counts. The chain employs TRBV7-9 and TRBJ2-7, with TRBD1 as a possible D gene (6 bases). CDR1 SEHNR and CDR2 FQNEAQ come from the germline V gene (reference sequence). The V gene lost 1 base and the J gene lost 2 bases, with 12 bases spanning the gap. The CDR3 covers 15 residues. CDR3 in DNA: TGTGCCAGCAGCTTAGGTCTCGACAGGCCCTACGAGCAGTACTTC. This sequence encodes CASSLGLDRPYEQYF.

This clonotype has just a few counts. The chain links TRBV19 to TRBJ1-4; the match to TRBD1 covers 10 bases. The CDR3 totals 14 residues. The trim removed 6 bases at V and 6 bases at J, leaving 4 bases unmatched. CDR1 is LNHDA, CDR2 SQIVND, per germline (reference sequence). The CDR3 region is CASSTGTGDEKLFF. The CDR3 nucleotides are TGTGCCAGTAGCACCGGGACAGGGGATGAAAAACTGTTTTTT. The full variable domain, its missing parts supplied by reference TRBV19 and TRBJ1-4, is DGGITQSPKYLFRKEGQNVTLSCEQNLNHDAMYWYRQDPGQGLRLIYYSQIVNDFQKGDIAEGYSVSREKKESFPLTVTSAQKNPTAFYLCASSTGTGDEKLFFGSGTQLSVL.

This clonotype has more than one count but fewer than ten. This chain connects TRBV12-3 or TRBV12-4 to TRBJ2-1; 10 bases fit TRBD2. The CDR3 has 16 amino acids. V was clipped by 6 bases and J by 4 bases; unmatched bases: 9. For the CDR3, the DNA is TGTGCCAGCAGCCTGAGCGGGGGGGCGGTGTACAATGAGCAGTTCTTC. It translates to CASSLSGGAVYNEQFF.